A selection of T cell receptor beta chains follows, all from one sample in a study of T-cell memory formation after mild COVID-19. TCRdb re-called the 5' RACE reads through MiXCR, storing one row per CDR3 protein. The table has fewer than 350,000 distinct CDR3 sequences, about a sixth seen once. The source material was PBMCs or a T cell subset sorted from them (not recorded which). Receptors originate from a man in his late teens or twenties who had mild COVID-19 (a few samples of this study predate the infection). Cell type and time point are not known. Both conserved end residues are part of each CDR3. The D gene is left open where the match is weak. Size tells how often a clone was seen (once, few, many) or the class of an expanded clone, and some rows leave it out.

D,size,V,J,DNA,CDR3
.,.,TRBV6-5,TRBJ2-7,TGTGCCAGCAGGGGGGACGGCGGGGAGCAGTACTTC,CASRGDGGEQYF
.,few,TRBV3-1,TRBJ1-4,TGTGCCAGCAGCCAAATGGAGGGAGGAACTAATGAAAAACTGTTTTTT,CASSQMEGGTNEKLFF
.,many,TRBV6-2/TRBV6-3,TRBJ2-7,TGTGCCAGTCTCCGTGGGGACTCGTCCTACGAGCAGTACTTC,CASLRGDSSYEQYF
.,few,TRBV6-5,TRBJ1-1,TGTGCCAGCAGTTATCTCTTACTCAGTGGATACAATATGAACACTGAAGCTTTCTTT,CASSYLLLSGYNMNTEAFF
TRBD1,.,TRBV6-5,TRBJ1-2,TGTGCCAGCACCCACGGGGACAGACACCCCGGGGGTAGGGGCTACACCTTC,CASTHGDRHPGGRGYTF
TRBD1,few,TRBV5-1,TRBJ2-3,TGCGCCAGCAGCCTGCGACAGGGTATAGATACGCAGTATTTT,CASSLRQGIDTQYF
.,few,TRBV5-1,TRBJ2-3,TGCGCCAGCAGCTTGGGGGTGGGGGCCGGTACGCAGTATTTT,CASSLGVGAGTQYF
TRBD1,.,TRBV9,TRBJ1-2,TGTGCCAGCAGCGCGGCGGGACAGGGGAGCAATGGCTACACCTTC,CASSAAGQGSNGYTF
.,few,TRBV5-1,TRBJ2-6,TGCGCCAGCAGCTTGAAGGGGGCTGGGGCCAACGTCCTGACTTTC,CASSLKGAGANVLTF
.,.,TRBV3-1,TRBJ2-1,TGTGCCAGCAGCCAAGGTTGGGCGGGGGCTGAGCAGTTCTTC,CASSQGWAGAEQFF
TRBD1,.,TRBV4-1,TRBJ2-1,TGCGCCAGCAGCCAAGGAACAGGGGTGGATGAGCAGTTCTTC,CASSQGTGVDEQFF
.,.,TRBV6-5,TRBJ2-4,TGTGCCAGCAGTCCCTGGGGAGCCAAAAACATTCAGTACTTC,CASSPWGAKNIQYF
TRBD1,few,TRBV6-5,TRBJ1-6,TGTGCCAGCAGTCTTAGACAGGGTAATTCACCCCTCCACTTT,CASSLRQGNSPLHF
TRBD1,few,TRBV7-3,TRBJ1-2,TGTGCCAGCAGCGCGACAGGGCTGGGCGGCTACACCTTC,CASSATGLGGYTF
TRBD2,.,TRBV7-2,TRBJ2-2,TGTGCCAGCAGCTCTAGCGGGGGGGCGGTCGGGGAGCTGTTTTTT,CASSSSGGAVGELFF
.,.,TRBV6-5,TRBJ2-6,TGTGCCAGCAGCCCTTCCGGTGGGGCCAACGTCCTGACTTTC,CASSPSGGANVLTF
.,.,TRBV6-5,TRBJ2-1,TGTGCCAGCAGTTACGGTGGGGCGCGGAGCTCCTACAATGAGCAGTTCTTC,CASSYGGARSSYNEQFF
.,.,TRBV7-3,TRBJ2-1,TGTGCCAGCAGCTTAATGACAGAAGGAGAGCAGTTCTTC,CASSLMTEGEQFF
.,.,TRBV23-1,TRBJ2-1,TGCGCCAGCAGTCAATCCAGACGGGGGACAATAGCCAATGAGCAGTTCTTC,CASSQSRRGTIANEQFF
.,.,TRBV5-1,TRBJ2-1,TGCGCCAGCAGCTTCGGACAGTCAACCAATGAGCAGTTCTTC,CASSFGQSTNEQFF
.,.,TRBV6-5,TRBJ2-7,TGTGCCAGCAGCTACACGGGGAACGAGCAGTACTTC,CASSYTGNEQYF
TRBD1,many,TRBV15,TRBJ1-2,TGTGCCACCAGCGGAGGACAGGGACTGGATTATGGCTACACCTTC,CATSGGQGLDYGYTF
.,.,TRBV4-3,TRBJ1-1,TGCGCCAGCAGCCAAGATGGCCTACAGGGCGGCACTGAAGCTTTCTTT,CASSQDGLQGGTEAFF
.,.,TRBV9,TRBJ1-6,TGTGCCAGCAGCCCCACGCCTGGGACGAGGGATTCACCCCTCCACTTT,CASSPTPGTRDSPLHF
.,.,TRBV12-3/TRBV12-4,TRBJ2-3,TGTGCCAGCCGCGGGGATAGCACAGATACGCAGTATTTT,CASRGDSTDTQYF
.,few,TRBV7-2,TRBJ2-7,TGTGCCACCTCGGAACGGGTCTCCTACGAGCAGTACTTC,CATSERVSYEQYF
.,.,TRBV30,TRBJ1-1,TGTGCCTGGAGTACCTTTATCTCCCGGGGGACTGAAGCTTTCTTT,CAWSTFISRGTEAFF
TRBD1,few,TRBV29-1,TRBJ2-7,TGCAGCGCCGGGACAGGGGACGAGCAGTACTTC,CSAGTGDEQYF
TRBD1,few,TRBV6-2/TRBV6-3,TRBJ1-6,TGTGCCAGCAGACTCCGACAGGGCAGCGCCTATAATTCACCCCTCCACTTT,CASRLRQGSAYNSPLHF
.,few,TRBV29-1,TRBJ2-2,TGCAGCGTTGCTACCGGGACTGACAACACCGGGGAGCTGTTTTTT,CSVATGTDNTGELFF
.,.,TRBV28,TRBJ2-5,TGTGCCAGCAGCCGCAGGATAGAGACCCAGTACTTC,CASSRRIETQYF
.,few,TRBV7-9,TRBJ1-2,TGTGCCAGCAGCCCCACCCCGGGTATGGGAAGGGGCTACACCTTC,CASSPTPGMGRGYTF
TRBD2,.,TRBV20-1,TRBJ2-3,TGCAGTGCCCCACTTAGCGGGGGGGCCACAGATACGCAGTATTTT,CSAPLSGGATDTQYF
TRBD2,.,TRBV20-1,TRBJ2-1,TGCAGTGCTCCAGCTAGCGGGGGGCTTAATGAGCAGTTCTTC,CSAPASGGLNEQFF
TRBD2,.,TRBV7-2,TRBJ2-5,TGTGCCAGCAGCTTAGAGCGGGGGGCGAAGACCCAGTACTTC,CASSLERGAKTQYF
TRBD2,few,TRBV4-3,TRBJ2-7,TGCGCCAGCAGCCAATCCCTAGCGGGGAGCTCCTACGAGCAGTACTTC,CASSQSLAGSSYEQYF
.,.,TRBV2,TRBJ2-3,TGTGCCAGCAGTGAAGAACTAGCCCACACAGATACGCAGTATTTT,CASSEELAHTDTQYF